The clone carrying this T cell receptor (beta chain) showed up just a few times. The sample is drawn from a study of blood T cell repertoires in COVID-19. Overall study context: Collection of acute and convalescent COVID-19 samples took place in the United States, Italy and Spain. In each case, the material was cDNA or gDNA derived from T cells, B-cell-depleted T cells, or PBMCs.

Original data processing: Cell counts per sample came from amplifying reference gene primers. The assay was immunoSEQ multiplex PCR, and TCRdb's table has in-frame clones only and misses some. V and J calls and clone size come straight from that table; D and trimming were deduced from the DNA. This sample has some 400,000 clones, with about 87% found just once. CDR3 length equals 15 residues. The ends lost 1 base at V and 6 bases at J; junction bases unmatched: 2. Germline V gene sequence: CDR1 MNHEY, CDR2 SMNVEV (reference sequence). The J gene is TRBJ1-6, the V gene TRBV27; 8 nucleotides agree with TRBD1. Sequenced: peripheral blood. The sequence derives from a woman between 55 and 75 years old with COVID-19, enrolled during active disease. The CDR3 sequence is CASSLYRGGNSPLHF. CDR3 sequence (DNA): TGTGCCAGCAGTTTATACAGGGGGGGTAATTCACCCCTCCACTTT.